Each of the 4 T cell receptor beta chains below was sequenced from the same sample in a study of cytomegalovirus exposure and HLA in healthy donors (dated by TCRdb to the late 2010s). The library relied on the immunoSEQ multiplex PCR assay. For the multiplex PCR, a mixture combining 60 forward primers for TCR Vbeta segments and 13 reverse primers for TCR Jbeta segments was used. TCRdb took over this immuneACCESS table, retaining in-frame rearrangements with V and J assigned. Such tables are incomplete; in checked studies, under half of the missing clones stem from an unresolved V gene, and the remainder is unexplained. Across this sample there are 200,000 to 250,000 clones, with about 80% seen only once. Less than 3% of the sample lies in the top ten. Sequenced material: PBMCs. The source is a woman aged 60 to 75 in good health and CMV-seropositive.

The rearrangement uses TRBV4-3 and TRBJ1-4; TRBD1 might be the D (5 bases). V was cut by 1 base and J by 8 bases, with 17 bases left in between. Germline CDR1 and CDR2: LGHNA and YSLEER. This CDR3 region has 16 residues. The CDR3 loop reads CASSQGARGVGEKLFF. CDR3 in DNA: TGCGCCAGCAGCCAAGGGGCACGGGGGGTCGGGGAAAAACTGTTTTTT.

The CDR3 loop reads CASSSPSPRAGDEQFF. CDR3 coding DNA: TGTGCCAGCTCCAGTCCATCCCCGCGGGCGGGGGATGAGCAGTTCTTC. The rearrangement uses TRBV28 and TRBJ2-1; TRBD2 agrees at 7 bases. The CDR3 length is 16 residues. The ends lost 8 bases at V and 8 bases at J; junction bases unmatched: 18. Per the germline V gene, CDR1 is MDHEN and CDR2 is SYDVKM.

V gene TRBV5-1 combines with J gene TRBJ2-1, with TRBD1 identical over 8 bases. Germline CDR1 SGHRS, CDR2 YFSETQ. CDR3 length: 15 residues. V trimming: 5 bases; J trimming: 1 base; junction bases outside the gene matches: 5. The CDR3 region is CASSNQGASYNEQFF. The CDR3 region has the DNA TGCGCCAGCAGTAATCAGGGGGCTTCCTACAATGAGCAGTTCTTC.

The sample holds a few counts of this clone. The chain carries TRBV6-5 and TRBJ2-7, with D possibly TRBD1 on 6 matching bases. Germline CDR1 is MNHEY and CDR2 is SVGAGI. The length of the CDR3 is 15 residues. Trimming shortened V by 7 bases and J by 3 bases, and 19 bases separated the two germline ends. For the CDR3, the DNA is TGTGCCAGCATCAACTTACAGGGTGGGAACTACGAGCAGTACTTC. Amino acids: CASINLQGGNYEQYF.